This TCR beta chain was profiled in a study of technical replicates of blood from a few donors. Generated by immunoSEQ multiplex PCR, the TCRdb table keeps only in-frame clones and is missing some. The top ten hold 0.36% of the sample, which has some 80,000 clones, 90% to 97% seen once. The CDR3 sequence is 15 residues long. The V segment lost 1 base and the J segment 1 base; nucleotides outside the gene matches: 3. The germline gives CDR1 MGHRA, CDR2 YSYEKL. The sequence was collected from a human donor in good health. The chain recombines TRBV4-1 with TRBJ2-5; TRBD2 agrees at 7 bases. Material for sequencing was T cells isolated from PBMCs. The CDR3 protein is CASSQGASGQETQYF. DNA of the CDR3: TGCGCCAGCAGCCAAGGTGCTAGCGGCCAAGAGACCCAGTACTTC.